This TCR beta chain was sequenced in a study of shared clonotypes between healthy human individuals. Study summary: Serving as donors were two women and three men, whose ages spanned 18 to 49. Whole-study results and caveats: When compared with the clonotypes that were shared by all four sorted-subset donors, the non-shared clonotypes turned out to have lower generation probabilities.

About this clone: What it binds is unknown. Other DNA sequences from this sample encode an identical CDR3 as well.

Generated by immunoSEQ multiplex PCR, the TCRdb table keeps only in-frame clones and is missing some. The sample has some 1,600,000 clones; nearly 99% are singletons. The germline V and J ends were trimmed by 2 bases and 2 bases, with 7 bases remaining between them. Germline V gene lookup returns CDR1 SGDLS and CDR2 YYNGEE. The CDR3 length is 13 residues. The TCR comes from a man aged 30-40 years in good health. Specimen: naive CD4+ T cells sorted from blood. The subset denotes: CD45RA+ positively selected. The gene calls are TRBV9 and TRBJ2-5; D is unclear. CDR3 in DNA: TGTGCCAGCAGCGTCTCGGGTCAAGAGACCCAGTACTTC. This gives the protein CASSVSGQETQYF.